This TCR beta chain is drawn from a study of a mutant IDH1 vaccine in newly diagnosed glioma. Note on this clone: The antigen is not known.

Stated time point: week 5, during vaccination. In the vaccine, a single dose held 300 ug of the mutant IDH1 20-mer peptide, along with topical imiquimod. New astrocytomas of WHO grade 3 or 4 that were IDH1-mutant and ATRX-lost were found in the donors. Clones were sequenced by immunoSEQ multiplex PCR, and TCRdb holds only the in-frame ones, with some missing. The data contain fewer than 70,000 clones, approximately 90% of them singletons. The CDR3 has 17 residues. Per germline, CDR1 LNHDA and CDR2 SQIVND (reference sequence). Trimming pared 5 bases from V and 2 bases from J, leaving 19 bases between. The study, taken as a whole, reports: It seemed that pseudoprogression was not linked to changes in the top peripheral T cell clonotypes.

This TCR was recovered from a woman aged 40 to 50 with glioma. The chain combines TRBV19 with TRBJ1-5; D might be TRBD1 (6 bases). This sample comprised PBMCs, obtained from a glioma patient whose treatment included an IDH1 peptide vaccine. CDR3 sequence reads: CASSASAIGGRNQPQHF. In DNA, the CDR3 is TGTGCCAGTAGTGCCTCCGCTATTGGGGGCCGCAATCAGCCCCAGCATTTT.